This T cell receptor (beta chain) emerged from a study of regulatory T cells in long-lasting Graves disease. Study-wide results and limits: Whereas 950 to 1,000 public clonotypes were shared by new patients, persistent patients shared more, at a few thousand. Less diverse TCR repertoires were seen in persistent Graves' patients than in newly diagnosed ones. Persistent disease exhibited a predilection for TRBV28, TRBJ1-2 and TRBJ2-5.

Time point of the sample: persistent/refractory GD, antithyroid drugs over 5 years with positive TRAb. The TCR library was prepared using RNA isolated from PBMCs. Investigators report Graves' disease was diagnosed under American Thyroid Association guidelines. Construction of TCR beta libraries relied on iRepertoire HTBI primers and on Arm-PCR targeting CDR3 regions. TCRdb reprocessed the multiplex PCR reads via MiXCR and lists one record per CDR3 protein. The data hold hundreds of thousands of distinct CDR3 sequences, with 20% to 25% observed a single time. With 0 bases removed from V and 0 bases from J, the gap between germline ends came to 13 bases. This CDR3 is built from 17 residues. The germline CDR1 and CDR2 sequences are SGDLS and YYNGEE. This clonotype was detected only a few times. Its matching antigen is unknown.

This TCR was recovered from a female donor with Graves disease. The sample here was peripheral blood mononuclear cells (PBMCs), taken when the disease was refractory, from a patient treated with antithyroid drugs. V is TRBV9 and J is TRBJ2-1; possibly TRBD1 or TRBD2 for D (5 bases each). DNA of the CDR3: TGTGCCAGCAGCGTAGAATTCTTGGGGGTCTCCTACAATGAGCAGTTCTTC. It is translated as CASSVEFLGVSYNEQFF.